This T cell receptor beta chain appears in the sequencing data of a study of cytomegalovirus exposure and HLA in healthy donors. Study context: Approximately 200 million T cells yielded 90 million to 130 million unique TCR beta sequences in earlier analysis. Points from the study as a whole: Later analysis revealed greater clonal expansion in HLA-associated TCR beta chains than in equally common others. Association of a missense DCLRE1C variant with TCR beta V- and J-gene trimming was reported in a later analysis. Earlier results showed most TCR beta V segments being productive about 87% or about 30% of the time.

PCR primers comprised 60 Vbeta and 13 Jbeta primers. Clones were sequenced by immunoSEQ multiplex PCR, and TCRdb holds only the in-frame ones, with some missing. The top ten clones hold approximately 2.2% of a sample with over 150,000 clones, around 80% of them seen once. With respect to this clone: Its specificity is unknown.

The CDR3 spans 15 residues. Germline CDR1 and CDR2: SGHTA and FQGNSA. V lost 1 base and J lost 1, with 11 bases in between. The sequencing input was PBMCs. The clonotype was recovered from a male donor in good health and CMV-seronegative. The V and J genes are TRBV7-2 and TRBJ2-7; a possible D gene is TRBD1 (6 bases). CDR3 DNA: TGTGCCAGCAGCTTAGTGGGGGCAGGATCCTACGAGCAGTACTTC. Translated, it gives CASSLVGAGSYEQYF.